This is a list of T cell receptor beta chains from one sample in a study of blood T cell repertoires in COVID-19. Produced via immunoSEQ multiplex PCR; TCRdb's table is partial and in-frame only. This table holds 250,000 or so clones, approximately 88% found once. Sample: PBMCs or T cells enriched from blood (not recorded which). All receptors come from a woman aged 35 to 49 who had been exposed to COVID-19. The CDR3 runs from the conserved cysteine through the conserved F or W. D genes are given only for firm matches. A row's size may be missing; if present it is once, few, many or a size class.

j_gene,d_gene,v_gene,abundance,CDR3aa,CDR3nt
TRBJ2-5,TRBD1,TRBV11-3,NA,CASSLIGGEETQYF,TGTGCCAGCAGCCTCATAGGGGGCGAGGAGACCCAGTACTTC
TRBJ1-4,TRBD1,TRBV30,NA,CAAPDRGTNEKLFF,TGTGCCGCCCCGGACAGGGGGACTAATGAAAAACTGTTTTTT
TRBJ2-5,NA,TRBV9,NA,CASSPGDDQETQYF,TGTGCCAGCAGCCCGGGGGACGACCAAGAGACCCAGTACTTC
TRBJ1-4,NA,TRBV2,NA,CASSEAGGEKKLFF,TGTGCCAGCAGTGAAGCGGGAGGGGAGAAAAAACTGTTTTTT
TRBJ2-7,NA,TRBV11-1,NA,CASSVAGHSSYEQYF,TGTGCCAGCAGCGTGGCAGGCCATAGCTCCTACGAGCAGTACTTC
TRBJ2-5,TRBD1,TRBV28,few,CASSFLGRRQGARANQETQYF,TGTGCCAGCAGTTTTTTGGGTCGGAGACAGGGGGCGCGAGCGAACCAAGAGACCCAGTACTTC
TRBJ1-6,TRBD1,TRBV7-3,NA,CASSLTDREASPLHF,TGTGCCAGCAGCTTAACAGACAGGGAGGCCTCACCCCTCCACTTT
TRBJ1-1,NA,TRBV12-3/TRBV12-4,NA,CASSLGGNTEAFF,TGTGCCAGCAGTCTGGGAGGGAACACTGAAGCTTTCTTT
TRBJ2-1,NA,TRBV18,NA,CASSSRTDNNEQFF,TGTGCCAGCTCGTCTCGGACAGACAACAATGAGCAGTTCTTC
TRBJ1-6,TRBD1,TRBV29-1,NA,CSVMDRVGSPLHF,TGCAGCGTTATGGACAGGGTGGGTTCACCCCTCCACTTT
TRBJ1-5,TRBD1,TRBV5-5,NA,CASSDPGQGGQPQHF,TGTGCCAGCAGCGATCCGGGACAGGGTGGTCAGCCCCAGCATTTT
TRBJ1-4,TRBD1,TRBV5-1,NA,CASSSAPGTGYEKLFF,TGCGCCAGCAGCTCAGCCCCCGGGACAGGGTATGAAAAACTGTTTTTT
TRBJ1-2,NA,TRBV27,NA,CASSQQVNYGYTF,TGTGCCAGCAGTCAACAGGTGAACTATGGCTACACCTTC
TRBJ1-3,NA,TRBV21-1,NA,CAGQGAGGNTIYF,TGTGCCGGCCAGGGGGCCGGGGGAAACACCATATATTTT
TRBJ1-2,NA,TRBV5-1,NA,CASSLAAGAEGYTF,TGCGCCAGCAGCTTGGCGGCGGGCGCAGAGGGCTACACCTTC
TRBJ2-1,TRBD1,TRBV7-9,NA,CASSLTGMYYNEQFF,TGTGCCAGCAGCTTGACAGGGATGTACTACAATGAGCAGTTCTTC
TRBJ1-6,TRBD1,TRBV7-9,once,CASSFHRGTNGSPLHF,TGTGCCAGCAGCTTTCACAGGGGGACCAACGGTTCACCCCTCCACTTT
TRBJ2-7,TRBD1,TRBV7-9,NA,CASSLGQGEAYEQYF,TGTGCCAGCAGCTTGGGACAGGGGGAGGCCTACGAGCAGTACTTC
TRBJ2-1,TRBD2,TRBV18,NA,CASSLAGGPIEQFF,TGTGCCAGCTCTCTAGCGGGAGGGCCGATTGAGCAGTTCTTC
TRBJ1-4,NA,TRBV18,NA,CASSPEGIEKLFF,TGTGCCAGCTCACCGGAGGGGATTGAAAAACTGTTTTTT
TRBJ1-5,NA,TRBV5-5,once,CASSFATAQNQPQHF,TGTGCCAGCAGCTTTGCGACAGCCCAAAATCAGCCCCAGCATTTT
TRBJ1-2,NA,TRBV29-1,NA,CSGRQGYGYTF,TGCAGCGGTAGACAAGGCTATGGCTACACCTTC
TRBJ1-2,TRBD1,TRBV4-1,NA,CASSQGSGTAYGYTF,TGCGCCAGCAGCCAAGGATCCGGGACAGCCTATGGCTACACCTTC
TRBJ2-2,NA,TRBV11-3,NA,CASSLVRGSGTGELFF,TGTGCCAGCAGCTTAGTTAGGGGGAGCGGTACCGGGGAGCTGTTTTTT
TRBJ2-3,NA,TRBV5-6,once,CASSSREPYSSTDTQYF,TGTGCCAGCAGCTCACGGGAACCCTACTCTAGCACAGATACGCAGTATTTT
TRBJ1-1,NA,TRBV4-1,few,CASSSYTEAFF,TGCGCCAGCAGTTCCTACACTGAAGCTTTCTTT
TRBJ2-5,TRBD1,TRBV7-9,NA,CASSLSAGGLRETQYF,TGTGCCAGCAGCTTATCGGCAGGGGGCTTAAGAGAGACCCAGTACTTC
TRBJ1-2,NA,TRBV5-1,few,CASSLFQENYGYTF,TGCGCCAGCAGCTTGTTCCAGGAAAACTATGGCTACACCTTC
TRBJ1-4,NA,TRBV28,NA,CASSNPWTGTTNEKLFF,TGTGCCAGCAGCAACCCTTGGACGGGAACAACTAATGAAAAACTGTTTTTT
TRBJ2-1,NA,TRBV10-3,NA,CAILGAGIDEQFF,TGTGCCATCTTAGGGGCCGGTATAGATGAGCAGTTCTTC
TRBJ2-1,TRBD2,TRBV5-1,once,CASSPGTTGVGDEQFF,TGTGCCAGCAGCCCCGGGACTACCGGTGTTGGTGATGAGCAGTTCTTC
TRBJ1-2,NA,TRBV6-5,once,CASSSAGGAYYGYTF,TGTGCCAGCAGTTCCGCGGGGGGTGCTTACTATGGCTACACCTTC
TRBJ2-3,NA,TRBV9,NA,CASNGDTDTQYF,TGTGCCAGCAACGGGGATACAGATACGCAGTATTTT
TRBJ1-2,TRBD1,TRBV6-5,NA,CASSSPNDRGVYTF,TGTGCCAGCAGTTCCCCGAACGACAGGGGAGTCTACACCTTC
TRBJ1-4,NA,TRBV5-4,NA,CASSPGGVGATNEKLFF,TGTGCCAGCAGCCCCGGAGGGGTCGGGGCTACTAATGAAAAACTGTTTTTT
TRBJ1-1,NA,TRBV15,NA,CATSRELQGPEAFF,TGTGCCACCAGCAGAGAGTTGCAGGGGCCCGAAGCTTTCTTT
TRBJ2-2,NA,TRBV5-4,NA,CASSSAATTGDRELFF,TGTGCCAGCAGCTCTGCGGCCACGACCGGAGATAGGGAGCTGTTTTTT
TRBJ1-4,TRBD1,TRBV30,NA,CAWSPGQGIFGTNEKLFF,TGTGCCTGGAGTCCGGGACAGGGAATCTTCGGGACTAATGAAAAACTGTTTTTT
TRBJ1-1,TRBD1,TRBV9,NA,CASSARDRMNTEAFF,TGTGCCAGCAGCGCAAGGGACAGGATGAACACTGAAGCTTTCTTT
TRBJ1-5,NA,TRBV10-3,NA,CASAPEGGVNQPQHF,TGTGCCAGCGCTCCGGAGGGAGGGGTGAATCAGCCCCAGCATTTT
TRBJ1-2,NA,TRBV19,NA,CASSILGQGYGYTF,TGTGCCAGTAGTATATTAGGCCAGGGTTATGGCTACACCTTC
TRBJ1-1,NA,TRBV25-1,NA,CASTPGLNTEAFF,TGTGCCAGCACCCCGGGTTTGAACACTGAAGCTTTCTTT
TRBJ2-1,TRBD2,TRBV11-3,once,CASSLDHGGRSSYNEQFF,TGTGCCAGCAGCTTAGATCATGGCGGGAGAAGCTCCTACAATGAGCAGTTCTTC